This entry lists 23 T cell receptor beta chains sequenced from one sample in a study of blood T cell repertoires in COVID-19. Profiling relied on immunoSEQ multiplex PCR, and the TCRdb table lists in-frame clones only, not all of them. Counted here are a few hundred thousand clones, roughly 89% occurring once; the ten biggest clones make up under 3.5%. The sample consisted of peripheral blood. The source is a woman aged 25 to 39 with active or convalescent COVID-19.

J is TRBJ2-3 and V is TRBV5-5, with TRBD1 identical over 8 bases. Looked up from germline, CDR1 is SGHKS and CDR2 is YYEKEE (reference sequence). J was trimmed by 2 bases and V by 7 bases; bases with no gene match: 3. The CDR3 is 13 amino acids. In nucleotides, the CDR3 is TGTGCCAGCGGGACAGGCCACACAGATACGCAGTATTTT. Translated, it gives CASGTGHTDTQYF.

The DNA for the CDR3 is TGTGCCAGCAGCGCTAGCTCCGGAAACACCATATATTTT. The encoded protein is CASSASSGNTIYF. This chain joins TRBV7-2 and TRBJ1-3, with no clear D. The length of the CDR3 is 13 residues. The germline CDR1 and CDR2 sequences are SGHTA and FQGNSA. Trimming took off 5 bases at V and 4 bases at J, with 9 bases between the two ends. Using reference TRBV7-2 and TRBJ1-3 for the parts outside the CDR3, the full variable domain is GAGVSQSPSNKVTEKGKDVELRCDPISGHTALYWYRQSLGQGLEFLIYFQGNSAPDKSGLPSDRFSAERTGGSVSTLTIQRTQQEDSAVYLCASSASSGNTIYFGEGSWLTVV.

This rearrangement joins TRBV12-5 to TRBJ1-1; perhaps TRBD1 as D (5 bases). CDR3 length: 13 amino acids. The germline V gene encodes CDR1 LGHNT and CDR2 FRNRAP. Trimming pared 1 base from V and 12 bases from J, leaving 15 bases between. The CDR3 sequence is CASGLGPTGGTFF. CDR3 bases: TGTGCTAGTGGTTTGGGTCCGACCGGGGGAACTTTCTTT.

The DNA of the CDR3 is TGTGCCAGCAGTTTATTGGGCCGGGGGGGCCAGGGTGAGCAGTTCTTC. Its protein product is CASSLLGRGGQGEQFF. The V gene is TRBV28, the J gene TRBJ2-1; 8 nucleotides agree with TRBD2. With V trimmed by 1 base and J by 9 bases, 11 bases remained unmatched. Germline V lookup: CDR1 MDHEN, CDR2 SYDVKM. The CDR3 spans 16 residues.

The chain uses TRBV2 and TRBJ1-2; D not certain. Trimming took off 3 bases at V and 0 bases at J, with 17 bases between the two ends. CDR1 is SNHLY, CDR2 FYNNEI, per germline. This CDR3 is built from 17 residues. The CDR3 reads CASSDLGRNVANYGYTF. CDR3 in DNA: TGTGCCAGCAGTGATTTAGGGAGAAACGTAGCTAACTATGGCTACACCTTC.

This chain uses TRBV5-6 with TRBJ1-2, with D hard to call. This CDR3 has 15 amino acids. The V and J ends lost 1 base and 8 bases respectively, with 18 bases between them. Germline-derived CDR1 and CDR2 are SGHDT and YYEEEE. Here the CDR3 reads CASSLFNPLYEGYTF. CDR3 sequence (DNA): TGTGCCAGCAGCTTGTTTAACCCCCTCTATGAGGGCTACACCTTC.

The chain uses TRBV19 and TRBJ1-5; D is uncertain. Germline CDR1 and CDR2: LNHDA and SQIVND (reference sequence). CDR3 length: 13 amino acids. V lost 1 base and J 4 bases, leaving 5 bases between the germline ends. The CDR3 DNA sequence: TGTGCCAGTAGTATAGGAGGTAATCAGCCCCAGCATTTT. This sequence encodes CASSIGGNQPQHF. The variable domain in full, completed from reference TRBV19 and TRBJ1-5, reads DGGITQSPKYLFRKEGQNVTLSCEQNLNHDAMYWYRQDPGQGLRLIYYSQIVNDFQKGDIAEGYSVSREKKESFPLTVTSAQKNPTAFYLCASSIGGNQPQHFGDGTRLSIL.

About this clone: Germline is not matched at one junction end, which may reflect a read error. The chain couples TRBV6-2 or TRBV6-3 to TRBJ2-6; TRBD2 aligns across 8 bases. CDR1 is MNHEY, CDR2 SVGEGT, per germline. CDR3 size: 16 residues. CDR3 residues: CARCFRGGAGANGLTF. CDR3 nucleotides: TGTGCCCGCTGTTTTCGGGGGGGGGCCGGGGCCAACGGCCTGACTTTC.

The V gene is TRBV28, the J gene TRBJ1-2, with no clear D. V was cut by 2 bases and J by 4 bases, with 5 bases left in between. The germline CDR1 and CDR2 sequences are MDHEN and SYDVKM. CDR3 length equals 12 residues. CDR3 region: CASSLLSYGYTF. DNA for the CDR3: TGTGCCAGCAGTTTACTGTCCTATGGCTACACCTTC.

V gene TRBV28 combines with J gene TRBJ1-2, with 8 bases matching TRBD1. The CDR3 loop spans 16 amino acids. The germline CDR1 and CDR2 sequences are MDHEN and SYDVKM. After removal of 3 bases from V and 4 bases from J, the junction contained 10 bases not matched to a gene. The CDR3 DNA is TGTGCCAGCAGTTTCCAGGGGGCTCGATTAGTCTATGGCTACACCTTC. Translation: CASSFQGARLVYGYTF.

This rearrangement joins TRBV19 to TRBJ1-1; D may be TRBD1 (6 bases). Germline V lookup: CDR1 LNHDA, CDR2 SQIVND (reference sequence). Between the trimmed V and J ends, which lost 7 bases and 9 bases, there was a span of 24 bases. The CDR3 has 15 amino acids. The CDR3 spells CASTYSIQGSTQAFF. The CDR3 DNA reads TGTGCCAGTACTTATTCTATACAGGGCTCTACCCAAGCTTTCTTT.

This chain uses TRBV27 with TRBJ1-1; 7 positions agree with TRBD1. The CDR3 has 16 amino acids. Germline CDR1 reads MNHEY; CDR2 reads SMNVEV (reference sequence). The ends lost 3 bases at V and 2 bases at J; junction bases unmatched: 9. The CDR3 coding sequence is TGTGCCAGCAGTTTCAACAGGGGCGTAAAAAACACTGAAGCTTTCTTT. Amino acids: CASSFNRGVKNTEAFF.

This sequence joins TRBV27 and TRBJ2-7, with 7 positions matching TRBD1. Germline V gene data show CDR1 as MNHEY and CDR2 as SMNVEV (reference sequence). The CDR3 is made up of 16 amino acids. Trimming removed 6 bases from V and 6 bases from J; junction bases left unmatched: 17. The CDR3 spells CASRGVGTVFLSEQYF. The CDR3 DNA follows: TGTGCCAGCAGGGGAGTCGGGACAGTGTTCTTGTCCGAGCAGTACTTC.

V gene TRBV10-1 combines with J gene TRBJ2-3, with 11 bases that match TRBD2. The V segment lost 5 bases and the J segment 1 base; nucleotides outside the gene matches: 8. This CDR3 is 17 amino acids long. CDR1 is WNHNN and CDR2 is SYGVQD in the germline V gene (reference sequence). In DNA, the CDR3 is TGCGCCAGCAGTCTAGCGGGGGGTTTATCCGGCACAGATACGCAGTATTTT. Translation: CASSLAGGLSGTDTQYF.

This rearrangement joins TRBV6-5 to TRBJ2-5, with 10 bases that match TRBD1. The ends lost 7 bases at V and 6 bases at J; junction bases unmatched: 8. The length of the CDR3 is 14 residues. CDR1 MNHEY and CDR2 SVGAGI come from the germline V gene. As DNA, the CDR3 is TGTGCCAGCACCAACGGACAGGGGGGCAAGACCCAGTACTTC. It codes for CASTNGQGGKTQYF.

This chain uses TRBV4-3 with TRBJ2-2; the match to TRBD1 covers 7 bases. CDR1 is LGHNA, CDR2 YSLEER, per germline. CDR3 length: 17 amino acids. The V segment lost 2 bases and the J segment 4 bases; nucleotides outside the gene matches: 10. The CDR3 nucleotides read TGCGCCAGCAGCCAAAGCCCCGGGACAGTGGGCACCGGGGAGCTGTTTTTT. Its translation is CASSQSPGTVGTGELFF.

This clone was observed a few times. The chain carries TRBV5-1 and TRBJ2-7; 12 nucleotides agree with TRBD2. The CDR3 is made up of 16 amino acids. Germline CDR1 and CDR2: SGHRS and YFSETQ. V lost 1 base, J lost 5 bases, and 7 bases stayed unmatched. Written as DNA, the CDR3 is TGCGCCAGCAGCTTGCTAGCGGGGGGGTCGCAGAACGAGCAGTACTTC. It specifies CASSLLAGGSQNEQYF. The complete variable domain, with remaining parts taken from reference TRBV5-1 and TRBJ2-7, reads KAGVTQTPRYLIKTRGQQVTLSCSPISGHRSVSWYQQTPGQGLQFLFEYFSETQRNKGNFPGRFSGRQFSNSRSEMNVSTLELGDSALYLCASSLLAGGSQNEQYFGPGTRLTVT.

This clone was counted a single time. Additional DNA sequences in this sample encode the identical CDR3. This chain links TRBV7-2 with TRBJ1-5; D ambiguous. The ends were cut back, 0 bases at V and 4 bases at J, with 7 bases in the middle. Germline V lookup: CDR1 SGHTA, CDR2 FQGNSA. This CDR3 contains 14 residues. The CDR3 DNA reads TGTGCCAGCAGCTTAGCGGCGGGGAATCAGCCCCAGCATTTT. Protein: CASSLAAGNQPQHF.

The rearrangement links TRBV6-2 or TRBV6-3 to TRBJ2-3; 14 bases line up with TRBD2. CDR1 is MNHEY and CDR2 is SVGEGT in the germline V gene. Trimming removed 4 bases from V and 8 bases from J; junction bases left unmatched: 11. This CDR3 has 17 amino acids. CDR3 DNA sequence: TGTGCCAGCAGTTCCCCGACTAGCGGGGGGGCCCAAGGTACGCAGTATTTT. The encoded protein is CASSSPTSGGAQGTQYF.

The chain links TRBV5-8 to TRBJ2-7; TRBD1 is a possible D gene (5 bases). Germline V gives CDR1 SGHTS, CDR2 YDEGEE. V was shortened by 4 bases and J by 3 bases, with 8 bases between the two germline ends. The CDR3 extends over 12 amino acids. The CDR3 is CASSIDSYEQYF. The CDR3, as DNA: TGTGCCAGCAGCATAGACAGCTACGAGCAGTACTTC.

V gene TRBV7-9 combines with J gene TRBJ2-3; 7 bases fit TRBD1. The CDR3 is 17 residues long. Germline CDR1 and CDR2: SEHNR and FQNEAQ (reference sequence). J gave up 2 bases and V 1 base, and 9 bases lay outside the gene matches. The CDR3 reads CASSLVRDSAPTDTQYF. The CDR3 bases are TGTGCCAGCAGCTTAGTACGGGACAGCGCCCCCACAGATACGCAGTATTTT. Based on the CDR3 plus reference TRBV7-9 and TRBJ2-3, the full variable domain is DTGVSQNPRHKITKRGQNVTFRCDPISEHNRLYWYRQTLGQGPEFLTYFQNEAQLEKSRLLSDRFSAERPKGSFSTLEIQRTEQGDSAMYLCASSLVRDSAPTDTQYFGPGTRLTVL.

The rearrangement uses TRBV5-4 and TRBJ2-2; TRBD1 aligns across 10 bases. The ends lost 4 bases at V and 12 bases at J; junction bases unmatched: 3. The germline CDR1 and CDR2 sequences are SGHNT and YYREEE (reference sequence). This CDR3 spans 12 amino acids. The CDR3 DNA reads as TGTGCCAGCAGCACGACAGGGGGCAAGCTGTTTTTT. It translates to CASSTTGGKLFF.

This chain links TRBV14 with TRBJ2-3; a possible D gene is TRBD2 (6 bases). The V gene's germline CDR1 is SGHDN and CDR2 FVKESK. V gave up 1 base and J gave up 4 bases, with 12 bases separating them. This CDR3 has 15 amino acids. In DNA, the CDR3 is TGTGCCAGCAGCCAAGTTCTACTAGCAGCAGATACGCAGTATTTT. Translation: CASSQVLLAADTQYF.